Sequencing of this TCR beta chain was carried out in a study of CD8 T cells in ankylosing spondylitis. Concerning this clonotype itself: Its antigen remains unknown. A read error may account for a junction end that differs from germline.

This CDR3 contains 16 residues. Per the germline V gene, CDR1 is SSHAT and CDR2 is FNYEAQ (reference sequence). By quantitative 5'-RACE with molecular barcodes, the TCR beta libraries were made. TCRdb reprocessed the 5' RACE reads via MiXCR and lists one record per CDR3 protein. The data contain 650,000 to 800,000 distinct CDR3 sequences, 19% of them singletons. Study conclusions and caveats: Several of the motif variants were reported before in synovial fluid and blood from reactive arthritis. What seemed typical of ankylosing spondylitis blood was a TCR beta motif built from fewer than ten highly homologous variants.

The clonotype comes from a male donor with ankylosing spondylitis. The V gene is TRBV7-7, the J gene TRBJ2-5, with 10 bases lining up with TRBD2. The sample consisted of blood, either unsorted or a sorted T cell fraction (not recorded which). CDR3 DNA sequence: TGTGCTAGCAGCTTAGCGGGGGGAAGTATGGGAGAGACCCAGTACTTC. Translated: CASSLAGGSMGETQYF.